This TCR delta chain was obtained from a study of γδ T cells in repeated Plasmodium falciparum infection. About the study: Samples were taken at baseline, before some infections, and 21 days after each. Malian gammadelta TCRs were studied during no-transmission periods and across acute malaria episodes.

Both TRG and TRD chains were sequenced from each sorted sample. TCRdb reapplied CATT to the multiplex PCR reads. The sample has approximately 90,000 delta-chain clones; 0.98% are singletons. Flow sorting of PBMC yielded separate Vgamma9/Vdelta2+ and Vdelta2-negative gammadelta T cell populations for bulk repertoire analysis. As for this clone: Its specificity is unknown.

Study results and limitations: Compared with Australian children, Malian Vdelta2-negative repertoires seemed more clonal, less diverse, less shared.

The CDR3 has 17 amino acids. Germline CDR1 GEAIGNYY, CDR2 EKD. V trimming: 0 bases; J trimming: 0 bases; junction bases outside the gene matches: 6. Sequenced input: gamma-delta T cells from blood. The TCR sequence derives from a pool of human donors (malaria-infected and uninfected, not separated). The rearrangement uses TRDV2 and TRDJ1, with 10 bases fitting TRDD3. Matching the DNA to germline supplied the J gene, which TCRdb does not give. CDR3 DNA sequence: TGTGCCTGTGACACCATTGGGGGATACTCTGACACCGATAAACTCATCTTT. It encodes CACDTIGGYSDTDKLIF.